Below are 9 T cell receptor beta chains sequenced from a single sample in a study of blood T cell repertoires in COVID-19. Using immunoSEQ multiplex PCR, the repertoire was profiled, and TCRdb retains in-frame clones only, with some absent. The table has fewer than 350,000 clones, approximately 86% seen once. The sequenced sample was PBMCs or T cells enriched from blood (not recorded which). The receptors come from a woman in her 30s who had recovered from COVID-19.

This CDR3 is CASSSGGTGSSFYEQYF. The CDR3 DNA reads TGTGCCAGCAGTTCGGGGGGAACAGGGTCGTCATTCTACGAGCAGTACTTC. This sequence joins TRBV28 and TRBJ2-7; D is perhaps TRBD2 (7 bases). V lost 4 bases and J 3 bases, leaving 22 bases between the germline ends. This CDR3 spans 17 amino acids. CDR1 is MDHEN and CDR2 is SYDVKM in the germline V gene.

The genes are TRBV9 and TRBJ2-4, with 9 bases fitting TRBD1. After removal of 0 bases from V and 6 bases from J, the junction contained 13 bases not matched to a gene. Germline V lookup: CDR1 SGDLS, CDR2 YYNGEE. The CDR3 has 18 amino acids. CDR3 sequence: CASSVGGQGAPRGNIQYF. The CDR3 DNA reads as TGTGCCAGCAGCGTAGGGGGACAGGGCGCTCCCAGGGGAAACATTCAGTACTTC. The whole variable domain, filled in from reference TRBV9 and TRBJ2-4, reads DSGVTQTPKHLITATGQRVTLRCSPRSGDLSVYWYQQSLDQGLQFLIQYYNGEERAKGNILERFSAQQFPDLHSELNLSSLELGDSALYFCASSVGGQGAPRGNIQYFGAGTRLSVL.

V and J are TRBV28 and TRBJ2-1, with D possibly TRBD2 on 5 matching bases. The CDR3 is made up of 16 amino acids. V shed 7 bases and J shed 7 bases, with 23 bases lying between them. Germline V gene lookup returns CDR1 MDHEN and CDR2 SYDVKM. The CDR3 nucleotides are TGTGCCAGCACTACCTTCGGGGTCTCGGTAGGAAATGAGCAGTTCTTC. It codes for CASTTFGVSVGNEQFF.

The CDR3 loop reads CASSPSSGVQNIQYF. CDR3 DNA sequence: TGTGCCAGCAGCCCCAGCTCGGGAGTCCAAAACATTCAGTACTTC. J is TRBJ2-4 and V is TRBV11-2; TRBD2 is a possible D gene (6 bases). This CDR3 contains 15 residues. Germline CDR1 and CDR2: SGHAT and FQNNGV. The V and J ends lost 5 bases and 5 bases respectively, with 16 bases between them.

The DNA of the CDR3 is TGTGCCAGCAGCGTAGGAGACAGCCACGAGCAGTACTTC. It encodes CASSVGDSHEQYF. V is TRBV9 and J is TRBJ2-7, with D perhaps matching TRBD1 (5 bases). CDR1 and CDR2 from the germline V gene are SGDLS and YYNGEE. The germline V and J ends were trimmed by 0 bases and 5 bases, with 9 bases remaining between them. This CDR3 has 13 residues.

This rearrangement joins TRBV19 to TRBJ2-1, with D tentatively TRBD2 (6 bases). Between the trimmed V and J ends, which lost 3 bases and 5 bases, there was a span of 17 bases. The CDR3 loop spans 16 amino acids. Germline-derived CDR1 and CDR2 are LNHDA and SQIVND (reference sequence). The CDR3 DNA is TGTGCCAGTAGTATTCATTCAGGCGGGGCAAACAATGAGCAGTTCTTC. Its protein is CASSIHSGGANNEQFF.

The J gene is TRBJ2-3, the V gene TRBV4-2; TRBD2 aligns across 12 bases. V shed 1 base and J 1 base; nucleotides not matched to a gene: 12. The CDR3 loop spans 20 amino acids. Germline V gene data show CDR1 as LGHNA and CDR2 as YNFKEQ. CDR3 bases: TGTGCCAGCAGCCAAGGGGCTGGACTAGCGGGAATGACGGGCACAGATACGCAGTATTTT. It encodes CASSQGAGLAGMTGTDTQYF.

The CDR3 bases are TGTGCCAGTAGTATTTCCGACGCCAGGGACAGGGGCTACACCTTC. Translation gives CASSISDARDRGYTF. The chain employs TRBV19 and TRBJ1-2; 8 bases fit TRBD1. The CDR3 totals 15 residues. V lost 3 bases, J lost 8 bases, and 11 bases stayed unmatched. Germline CDR1 reads LNHDA; CDR2 reads SQIVND (reference sequence).

The rearrangement links TRBV10-3 to TRBJ1-5, with D perhaps TRBD1 (5 bases). CDR3 length: 12 amino acids. CDR1 ENHRY and CDR2 SYGVKD come from the germline V gene. The germline V and J ends were trimmed by 5 bases and 6 bases, with 8 bases remaining between them. DNA for the CDR3: TGTGCCATCAGTTTCCAGGGTCAGCCCCAGCATTTT. The encoded protein is CAISFQGQPQHF.